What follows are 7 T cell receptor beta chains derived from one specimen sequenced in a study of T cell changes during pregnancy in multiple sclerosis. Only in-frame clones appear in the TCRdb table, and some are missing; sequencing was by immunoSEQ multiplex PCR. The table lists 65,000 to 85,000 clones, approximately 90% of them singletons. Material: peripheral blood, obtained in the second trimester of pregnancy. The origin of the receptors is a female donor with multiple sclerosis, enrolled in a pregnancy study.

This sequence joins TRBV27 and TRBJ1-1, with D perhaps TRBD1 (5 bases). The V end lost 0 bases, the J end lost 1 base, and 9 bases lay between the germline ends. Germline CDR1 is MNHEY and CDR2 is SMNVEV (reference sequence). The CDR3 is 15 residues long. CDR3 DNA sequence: TGTGCCAGCAGTTTATCGCCGACAGCGAACACTGAAGCTTTCTTT. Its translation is CASSLSPTANTEAFF.

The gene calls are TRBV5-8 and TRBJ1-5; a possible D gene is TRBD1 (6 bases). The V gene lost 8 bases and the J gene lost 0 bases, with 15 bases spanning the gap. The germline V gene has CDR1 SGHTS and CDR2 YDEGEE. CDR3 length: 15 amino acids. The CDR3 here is CASTGQIHSNQPQHF. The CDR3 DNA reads TGTGCCAGTACCGGACAGATTCATAGCAATCAGCCCCAGCATTTT.

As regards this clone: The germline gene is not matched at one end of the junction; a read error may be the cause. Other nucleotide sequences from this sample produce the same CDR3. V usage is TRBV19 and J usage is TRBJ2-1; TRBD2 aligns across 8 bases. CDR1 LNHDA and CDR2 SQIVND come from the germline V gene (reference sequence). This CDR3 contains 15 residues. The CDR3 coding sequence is TGTGCCAGTAGTTCAACTAGCGGAGCGTACAATGAGCAATTCTTC. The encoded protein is CASSSTSGAYNEQFF.

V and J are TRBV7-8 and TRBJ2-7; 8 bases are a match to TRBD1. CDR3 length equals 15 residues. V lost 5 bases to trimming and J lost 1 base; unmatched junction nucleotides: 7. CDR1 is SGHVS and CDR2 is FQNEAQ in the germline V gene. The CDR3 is CASSPGQDTSYEQYF. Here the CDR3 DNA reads TGTGCCAGCAGCCCGGGACAGGATACATCCTACGAGCAGTACTTC.

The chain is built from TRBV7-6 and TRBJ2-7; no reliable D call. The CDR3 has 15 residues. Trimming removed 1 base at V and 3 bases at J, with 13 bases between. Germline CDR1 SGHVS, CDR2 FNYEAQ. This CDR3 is CASSLESLRGYEQYF. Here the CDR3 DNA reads TGTGCCAGCAGCTTAGAGTCCCTCCGAGGCTACGAGCAGTACTTC.

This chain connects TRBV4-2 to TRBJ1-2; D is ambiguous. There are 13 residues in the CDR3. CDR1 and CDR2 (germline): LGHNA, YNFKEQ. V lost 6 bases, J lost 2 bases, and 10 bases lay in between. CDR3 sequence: CASRQTVNYGYTF. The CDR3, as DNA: TGTGCCAGCAGACAAACAGTGAACTATGGCTACACCTTC.

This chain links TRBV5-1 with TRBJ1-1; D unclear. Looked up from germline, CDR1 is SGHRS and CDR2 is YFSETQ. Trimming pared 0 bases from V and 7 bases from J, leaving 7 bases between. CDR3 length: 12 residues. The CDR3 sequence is CASSLEDSEAFF. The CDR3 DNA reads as TGCGCCAGCAGCTTGGAAGATAGTGAAGCTTTCTTT.